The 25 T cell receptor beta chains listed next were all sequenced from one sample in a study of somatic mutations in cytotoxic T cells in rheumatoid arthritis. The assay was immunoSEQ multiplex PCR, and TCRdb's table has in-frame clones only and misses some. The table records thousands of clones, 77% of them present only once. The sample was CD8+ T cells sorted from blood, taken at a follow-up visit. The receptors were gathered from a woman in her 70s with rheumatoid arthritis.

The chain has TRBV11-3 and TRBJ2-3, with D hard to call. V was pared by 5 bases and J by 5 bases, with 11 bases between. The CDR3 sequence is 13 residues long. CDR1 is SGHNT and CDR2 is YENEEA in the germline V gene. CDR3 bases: TGTGCCAGCAGCGCCTATTTGGGAGATACGCAGTATTTT. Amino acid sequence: CASSAYLGDTQYF.

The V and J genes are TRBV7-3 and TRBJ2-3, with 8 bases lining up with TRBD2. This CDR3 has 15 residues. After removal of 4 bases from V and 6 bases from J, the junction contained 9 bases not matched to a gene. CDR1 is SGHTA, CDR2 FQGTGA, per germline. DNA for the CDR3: TGTGCCAGCAGCTCAGGGGCGGGGGGCGGCGATACGCAGTATTTT. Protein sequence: CASSSGAGGGDTQYF.

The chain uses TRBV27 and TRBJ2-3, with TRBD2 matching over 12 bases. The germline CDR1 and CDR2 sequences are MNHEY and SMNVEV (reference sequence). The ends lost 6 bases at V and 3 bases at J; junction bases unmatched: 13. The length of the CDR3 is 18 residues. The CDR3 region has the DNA TGTGCCAGCAGGTCTTCTATCCCGGGACTAGCGGGTACAGATACGCAGTATTTT. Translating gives CASRSSIPGLAGTDTQYF.

CDR3: CASTPGTYGYTF. Written as DNA, the CDR3 is TGTGCCAGCACTCCGGGGACATATGGCTACACCTTC. The V and J genes are TRBV19 and TRBJ1-2; possible D gene TRBD1, 6 bases. Germline assignment: CDR1 LNHDA and CDR2 SQIVND (reference sequence). Between the trimmed V and J ends, which lost 9 bases and 5 bases, there was a span of 13 bases. The CDR3 sequence is 12 residues long.

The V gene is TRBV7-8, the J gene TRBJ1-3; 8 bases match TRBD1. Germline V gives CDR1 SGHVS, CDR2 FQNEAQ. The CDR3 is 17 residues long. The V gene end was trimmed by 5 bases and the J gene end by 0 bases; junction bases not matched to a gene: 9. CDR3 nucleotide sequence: TGTGCCAGCAGCACTACAGGGGGAGCGAGCTCTGGAAACACCATATATTTT. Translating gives CASSTTGGASSGNTIYF. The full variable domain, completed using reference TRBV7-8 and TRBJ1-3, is GAGVSQSPRYKVAKRGQDVALRCDPISGHVSLFWYQQALGQGPEFLTYFQNEAQLDKSGLPSDRFFAERPEGSVSTLKIQRTQQEDSAVYLCASSTTGGASSGNTIYFGEGSWLTVV.

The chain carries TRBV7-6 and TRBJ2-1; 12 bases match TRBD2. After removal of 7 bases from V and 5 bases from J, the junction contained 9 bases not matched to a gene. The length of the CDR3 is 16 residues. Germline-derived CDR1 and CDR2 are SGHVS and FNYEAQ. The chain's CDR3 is CASTGWASGGDNEQFF. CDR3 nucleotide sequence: TGTGCCAGCACTGGGTGGGCTAGCGGGGGGGACAATGAGCAGTTCTTC.

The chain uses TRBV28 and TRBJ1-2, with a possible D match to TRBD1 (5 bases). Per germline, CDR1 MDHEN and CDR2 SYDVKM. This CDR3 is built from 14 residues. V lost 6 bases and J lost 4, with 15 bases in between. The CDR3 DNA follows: TGTGCCAGCAGCGGGACGTACTCCGGCTATGGCTACACCTTC. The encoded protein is CASSGTYSGYGYTF.

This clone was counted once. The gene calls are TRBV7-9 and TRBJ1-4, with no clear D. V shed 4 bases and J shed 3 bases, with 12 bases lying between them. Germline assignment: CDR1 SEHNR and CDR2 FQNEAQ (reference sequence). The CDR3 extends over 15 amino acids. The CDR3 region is CASSSHAVPNEKLFF. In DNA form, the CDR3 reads TGTGCCAGCAGCTCCCACGCAGTTCCTAATGAAAAACTGTTTTTT.

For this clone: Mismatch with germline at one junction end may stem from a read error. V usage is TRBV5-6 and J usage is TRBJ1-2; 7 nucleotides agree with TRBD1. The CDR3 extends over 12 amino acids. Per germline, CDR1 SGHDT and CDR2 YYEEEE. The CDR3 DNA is TGTGCCAGCAGCTTGGCGGGACAGTGGAAGTCCTTC. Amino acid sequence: CASSLAGQWKSF.

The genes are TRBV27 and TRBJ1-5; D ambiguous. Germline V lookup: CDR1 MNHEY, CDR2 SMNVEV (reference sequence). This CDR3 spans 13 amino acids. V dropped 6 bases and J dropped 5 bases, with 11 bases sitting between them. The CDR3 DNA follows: TGTGCCAGCAGGGTTGAATGGGATCAGCCCCAGCATTTT. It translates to CASRVEWDQPQHF.

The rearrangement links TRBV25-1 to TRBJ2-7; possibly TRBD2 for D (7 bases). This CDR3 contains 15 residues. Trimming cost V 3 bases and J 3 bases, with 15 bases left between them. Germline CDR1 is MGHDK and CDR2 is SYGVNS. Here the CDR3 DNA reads TGTGCCAGCAGTGATTCGGGGGGCCGTCACTACGAGCAGTACTTC. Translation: CASSDSGGRHYEQYF.

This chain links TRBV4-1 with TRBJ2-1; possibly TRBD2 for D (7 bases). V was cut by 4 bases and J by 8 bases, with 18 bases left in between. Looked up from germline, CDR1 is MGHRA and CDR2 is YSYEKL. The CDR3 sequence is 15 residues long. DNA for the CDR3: TGCGCCAGCAGCCGCGGGGGCCATATGGTCGATGAGCAGTTCTTC. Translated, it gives CASSRGGHMVDEQFF.

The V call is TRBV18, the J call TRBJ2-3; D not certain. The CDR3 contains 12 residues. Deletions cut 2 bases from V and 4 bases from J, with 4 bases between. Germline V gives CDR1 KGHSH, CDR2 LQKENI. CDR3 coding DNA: TGTGCCAGCTCACCAGGGGCAGATACGCAGTATTTT. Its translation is CASSPGADTQYF. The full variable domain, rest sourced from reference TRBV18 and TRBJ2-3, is NAGVMQNPRHLVRRRGQEARLRCSPMKGHSHVYWYRQLPEEGLKFMVYLQKENIIDESGMPKERFSAEFPKEGPSILRIQQVVRGDSAAYFCASSPGADTQYFGPGTRLTVL.

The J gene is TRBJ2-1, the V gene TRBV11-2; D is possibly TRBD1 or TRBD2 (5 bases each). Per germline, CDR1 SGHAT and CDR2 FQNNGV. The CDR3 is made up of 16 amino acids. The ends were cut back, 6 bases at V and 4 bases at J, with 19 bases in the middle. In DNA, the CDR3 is TGTGCCAGCAGGCGATTAGATGGGGGTGGATACAATGAGCAGTTCTTC. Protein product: CASRRLDGGGYNEQFF.

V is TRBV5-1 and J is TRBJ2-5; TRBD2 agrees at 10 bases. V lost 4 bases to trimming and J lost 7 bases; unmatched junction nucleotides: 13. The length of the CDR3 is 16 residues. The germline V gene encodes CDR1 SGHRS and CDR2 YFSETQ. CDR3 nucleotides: TGCGCCAGCAGCCCTCCTGTAGCGGGGGGCCCGGGGACCCAGTACTTC. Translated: CASSPPVAGGPGTQYF.

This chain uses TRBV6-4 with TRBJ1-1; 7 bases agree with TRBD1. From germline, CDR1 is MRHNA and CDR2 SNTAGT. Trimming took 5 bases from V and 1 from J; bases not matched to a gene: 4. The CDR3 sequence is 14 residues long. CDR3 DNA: TGTGCCAGCAGTTCCGGGACAGAGAACACTGAAGCTTTCTTT. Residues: CASSSGTENTEAFF.

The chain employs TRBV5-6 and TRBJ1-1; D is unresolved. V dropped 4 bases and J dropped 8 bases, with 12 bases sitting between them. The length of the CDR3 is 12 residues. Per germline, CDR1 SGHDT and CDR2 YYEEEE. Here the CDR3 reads CASSIGRGEAFF. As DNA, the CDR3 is TGTGCCAGCAGCATAGGACGTGGAGAAGCTTTCTTT. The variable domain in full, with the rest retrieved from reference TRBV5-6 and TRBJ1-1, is DAGVTQSPTHLIKTRGQQVTLRCSPKSGHDTVSWYQQALGQGPQFIFQYYEEEERQRGNFPDRFSGHQFPNYSSELNVNALLLGDSALYLCASSIGRGEAFFGQGTRLTVV.

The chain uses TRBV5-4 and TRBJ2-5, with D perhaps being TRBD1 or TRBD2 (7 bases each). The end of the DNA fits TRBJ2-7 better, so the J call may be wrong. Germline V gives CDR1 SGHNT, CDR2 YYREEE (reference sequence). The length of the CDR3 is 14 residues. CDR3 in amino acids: CASTQGGGSYEQYF. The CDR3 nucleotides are TGTGCCAGCACCCAGGGGGGGGGCTCCTACGAGCAGTACTTC.

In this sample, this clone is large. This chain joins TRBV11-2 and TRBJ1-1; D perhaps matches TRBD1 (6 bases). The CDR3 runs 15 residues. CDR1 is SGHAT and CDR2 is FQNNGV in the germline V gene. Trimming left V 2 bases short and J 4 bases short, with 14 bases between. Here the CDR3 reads CASSLLGGESTEAFF. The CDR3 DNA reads TGTGCCAGCAGCTTACTCGGGGGCGAGAGCACTGAAGCTTTCTTT.

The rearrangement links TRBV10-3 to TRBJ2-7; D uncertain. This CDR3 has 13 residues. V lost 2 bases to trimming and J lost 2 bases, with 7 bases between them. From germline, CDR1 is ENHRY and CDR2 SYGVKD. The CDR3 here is CAISEGAAYEQYF. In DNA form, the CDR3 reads TGTGCCATCAGTGAGGGTGCGGCCTACGAGCAGTACTTC.

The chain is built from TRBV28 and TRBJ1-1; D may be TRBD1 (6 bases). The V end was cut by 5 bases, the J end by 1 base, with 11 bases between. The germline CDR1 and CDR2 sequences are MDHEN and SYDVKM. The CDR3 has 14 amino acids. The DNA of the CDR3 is TGTGCCAGCAGTCGGACAGCCCAGAACACTGAAGCTTTCTTT. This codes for CASSRTAQNTEAFF.

For the CDR3, the DNA is TGTGCCAGCAGCTCCCTAGGTGGAGGACTCACAGATACGCAGTATTTT. It encodes CASSSLGGGLTDTQYF. The J gene is TRBJ2-3, the V gene TRBV11-3, with D maybe TRBD2 (5 bases). The ends were cut back, 4 bases at V and 2 bases at J, with 16 bases in the middle. Per the germline V gene, CDR1 is SGHNT and CDR2 is YENEEA. The CDR3 is made up of 16 amino acids.

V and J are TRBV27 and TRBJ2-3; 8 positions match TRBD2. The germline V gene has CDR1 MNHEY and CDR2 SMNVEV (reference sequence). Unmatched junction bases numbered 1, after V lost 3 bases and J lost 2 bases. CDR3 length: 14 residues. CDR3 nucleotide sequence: TGTGCCAGCAGTTTCGGGGGGGCCACAGATACGCAGTATTTT. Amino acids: CASSFGGATDTQYF.

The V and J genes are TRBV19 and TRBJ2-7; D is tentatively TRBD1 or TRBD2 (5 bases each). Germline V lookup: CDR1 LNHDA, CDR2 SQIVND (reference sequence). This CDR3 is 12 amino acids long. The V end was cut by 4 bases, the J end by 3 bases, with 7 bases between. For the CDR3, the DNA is TGTGCCAGTAGTAGTGGGGGCTACGAGCAGTACTTC. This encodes CASSSGGYEQYF. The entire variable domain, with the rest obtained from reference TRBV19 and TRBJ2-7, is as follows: DGGITQSPKYLFRKEGQNVTLSCEQNLNHDAMYWYRQDPGQGLRLIYYSQIVNDFQKGDIAEGYSVSREKKESFPLTVTSAQKNPTAFYLCASSSGGYEQYFGPGTRLTVT.

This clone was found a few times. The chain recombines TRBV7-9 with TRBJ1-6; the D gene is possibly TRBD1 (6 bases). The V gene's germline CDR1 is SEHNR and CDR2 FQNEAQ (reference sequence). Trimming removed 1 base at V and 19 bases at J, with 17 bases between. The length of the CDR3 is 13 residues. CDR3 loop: CASSLGGPTGFHF. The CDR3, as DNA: TGTGCCAGCAGCTTAGGGGGGCCTACAGGATTTCACTTT.